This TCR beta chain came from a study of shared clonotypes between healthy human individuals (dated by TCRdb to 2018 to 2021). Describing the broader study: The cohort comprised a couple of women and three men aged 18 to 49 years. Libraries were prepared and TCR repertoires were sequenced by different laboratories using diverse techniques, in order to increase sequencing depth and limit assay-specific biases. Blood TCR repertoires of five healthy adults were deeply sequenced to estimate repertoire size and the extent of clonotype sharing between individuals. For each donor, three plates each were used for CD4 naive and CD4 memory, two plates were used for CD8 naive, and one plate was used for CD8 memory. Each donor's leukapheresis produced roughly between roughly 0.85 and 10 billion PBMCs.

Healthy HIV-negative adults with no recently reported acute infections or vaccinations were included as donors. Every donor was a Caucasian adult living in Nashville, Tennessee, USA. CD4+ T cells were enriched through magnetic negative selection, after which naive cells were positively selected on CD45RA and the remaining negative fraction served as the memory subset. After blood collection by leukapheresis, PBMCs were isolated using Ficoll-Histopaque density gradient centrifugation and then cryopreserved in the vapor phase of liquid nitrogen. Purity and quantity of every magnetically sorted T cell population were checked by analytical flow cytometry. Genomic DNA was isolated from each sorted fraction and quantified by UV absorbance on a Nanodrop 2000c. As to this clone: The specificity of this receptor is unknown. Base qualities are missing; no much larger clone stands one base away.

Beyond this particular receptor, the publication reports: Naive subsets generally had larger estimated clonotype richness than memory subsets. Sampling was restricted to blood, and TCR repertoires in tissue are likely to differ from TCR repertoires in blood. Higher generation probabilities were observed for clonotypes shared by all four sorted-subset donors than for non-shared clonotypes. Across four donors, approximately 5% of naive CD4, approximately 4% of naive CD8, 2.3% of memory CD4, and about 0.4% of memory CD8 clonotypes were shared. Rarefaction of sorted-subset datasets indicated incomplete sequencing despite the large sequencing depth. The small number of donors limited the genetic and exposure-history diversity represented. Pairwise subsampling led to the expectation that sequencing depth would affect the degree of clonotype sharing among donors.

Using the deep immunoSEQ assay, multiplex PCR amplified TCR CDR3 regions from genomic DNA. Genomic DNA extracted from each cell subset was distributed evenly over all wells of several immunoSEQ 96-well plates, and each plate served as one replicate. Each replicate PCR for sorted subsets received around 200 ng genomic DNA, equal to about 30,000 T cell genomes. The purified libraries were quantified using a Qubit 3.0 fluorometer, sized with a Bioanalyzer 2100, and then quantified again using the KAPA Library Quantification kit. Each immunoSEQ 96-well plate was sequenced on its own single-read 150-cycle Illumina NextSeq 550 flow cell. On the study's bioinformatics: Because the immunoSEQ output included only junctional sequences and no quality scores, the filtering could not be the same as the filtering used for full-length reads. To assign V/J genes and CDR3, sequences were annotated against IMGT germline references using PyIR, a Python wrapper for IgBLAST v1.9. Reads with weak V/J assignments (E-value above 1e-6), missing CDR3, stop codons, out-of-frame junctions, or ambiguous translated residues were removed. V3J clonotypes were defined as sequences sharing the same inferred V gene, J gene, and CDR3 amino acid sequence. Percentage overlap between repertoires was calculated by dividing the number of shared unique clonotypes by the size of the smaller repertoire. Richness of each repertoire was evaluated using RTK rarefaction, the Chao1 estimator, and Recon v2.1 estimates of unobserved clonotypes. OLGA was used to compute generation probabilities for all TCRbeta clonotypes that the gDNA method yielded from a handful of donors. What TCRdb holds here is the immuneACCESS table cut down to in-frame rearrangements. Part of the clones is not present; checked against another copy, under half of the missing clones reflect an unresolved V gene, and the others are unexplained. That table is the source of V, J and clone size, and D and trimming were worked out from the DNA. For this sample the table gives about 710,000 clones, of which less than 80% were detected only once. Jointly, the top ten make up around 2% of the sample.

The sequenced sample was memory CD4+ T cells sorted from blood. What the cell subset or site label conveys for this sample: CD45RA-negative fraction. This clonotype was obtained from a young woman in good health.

The nucleotides read TGTGCCAGCAGCCAAGATAGTAGGGAGCAGTACTTC. This yields the protein CASSQDSREQYF. The chain uses TRBV4-2 and TRBJ2-7; no D gene call is confident. There are 12 amino acids in the CDR3, from cysteine to phenylalanine inclusive. Only CDR3 DNA is held: 36 bases, read in frame from base 1. For CDR1 and CDR2, the germline V gene lists LGHNA and YNFKEQ. Trimming costs V 0 bases and J 7 bases, and their ends lie 7 bases apart.